The T cell receptor (beta chain) under discussion was sequenced for a study of control samples from healthy donors and cancer patients. In germline, CDR1 is LGHNA, CDR2 YNFKEQ. Trimming shortened V by 0 bases and J by 7 bases, and 21 bases separated the two germline ends. CDR3 size: 18 residues. This table comes from immunoSEQ multiplex PCR, and its TCRdb copy is limited to in-frame clones, with some not included. The sample yields some 120,000 clones, roughly 84% seen once. V usage is TRBV4-2 and J usage is TRBJ2-2; D is perhaps TRBD2 (5 bases). The sample comprised blood. The source is a man between 18 and 29 years old in good health. This chain's CDR3 is CASSQENLSFGGIGELFF. The CDR3 nucleotides read TGTGCCAGCAGCCAAGAAAATCTTTCTTTCGGAGGTATCGGGGAGCTGTTTTTT.